The 32 T cell receptor beta chains given below trace back to one sample, sequenced in a study of T cell changes during pregnancy in multiple sclerosis. Some clones are missing from TCRdb's copy, which holds only in-frame ones; the method was immunoSEQ multiplex PCR. The data hold 50,000 to 80,000 clones, with 90% to 95% observed a single time. Sequences were derived from CD8+ T cells from peripheral blood mononuclear cells, sampled before pregnancy. The origin of the receptors is a female donor with multiple sclerosis, enrolled in a pregnancy study.

The CDR3 DNA sequence: TGTGCCAGCAGCACGGTAGGACAAGCAGAGCAGTACTTC. It specifies CASSTVGQAEQYF. V gene TRBV11-2 combines with J gene TRBJ2-7, with D possibly being TRBD1 (5 bases). CDR1 and CDR2 from the germline V gene are SGHAT and FQNNGV. The CDR3 has 13 amino acids. The V gene lost 5 bases and the J gene lost 7 bases, with 15 bases spanning the gap. The full variable domain, in which reference TRBV11-2 and TRBJ2-7 provide the parts outside the CDR3, is EAGVAQSPRYKIIEKRQSVAFWCNPISGHATLYWYQQILGQGPKLLIQFQNNGVVDDSQLPKDRFSAERLKGVDSTLKIQPAKLEDSAVYLCASSTVGQAEQYFGPGTRLTVT.

V usage is TRBV9 and J usage is TRBJ1-1; D is ambiguous. V lost 0 bases to trimming and J lost 1 base, with 7 bases between them. CDR3 length equals 14 residues. Germline CDR1 reads SGDLS; CDR2 reads YYNGEE. CDR3 coding DNA: TGTGCCAGCAGCGTAGTAGCTCCGAACACTGAAGCTTTCTTT. Translating it yields CASSVVAPNTEAFF.

The rearrangement joins TRBV15 to TRBJ2-5; TRBD2 is a possible D gene (6 bases). The CDR3 consists of 14 residues. The germline gives CDR1 LNHNV, CDR2 YYDKDF (reference sequence). Trimming left V 5 bases short and J 2 bases short, with 12 bases between. CDR3 coding DNA: TGTGCCACCAGCGTGGGGGGAGCTCAAGAGACCCAGTACTTC. Its translation: CATSVGGAQETQYF.

The chain is built from TRBV4-2 and TRBJ1-3, with D unclear. V was shortened by 0 bases and J by 4 bases, with 10 bases between the two germline ends. The CDR3 has 15 residues. CDR1 LGHNA and CDR2 YNFKEQ come from the germline V gene. CDR3 region: CASSQDRSGGNTIYF. CDR3 sequence (DNA): TGTGCCAGCAGCCAAGACAGGTCGGGAGGAAACACCATATATTTT.

The rearrangement uses TRBV5-6 and TRBJ2-1; D unresolved. Trimming left V 7 bases short and J 5 bases short, with 13 bases between. There are 13 residues in the CDR3. Per germline, CDR1 SGHDT and CDR2 YYEEEE. The chain's CDR3 is CASQWAIHNEQFF. CDR3 nucleotides: TGTGCCAGCCAGTGGGCAATACACAATGAGCAGTTCTTC.

V usage is TRBV5-1 and J usage is TRBJ2-3; TRBD2 matches at 13 bases. After removal of 5 bases from V and 6 bases from J, the junction contained 12 bases not matched to a gene. CDR1 is SGHRS and CDR2 is YFSETQ in the germline V gene. The CDR3 contains 17 residues. The CDR3 here is CASSYPGTSGAWDTQYF. The CDR3 region has the DNA TGCGCCAGCAGTTACCCCGGGACTAGCGGGGCATGGGATACGCAGTATTTT. The full variable domain, with the rest looked up from reference TRBV5-1 and TRBJ2-3, is KAGVTQTPRYLIKTRGQQVTLSCSPISGHRSVSWYQQTPGQGLQFLFEYFSETQRNKGNFPGRFSGRQFSNSRSEMNVSTLELGDSALYLCASSYPGTSGAWDTQYFGPGTRLTVL.

This chain joins TRBV7-2 and TRBJ2-2, with D possibly TRBD2 on 7 matching bases. Germline CDR1 is SGHTA and CDR2 is FQGNSA. V lost 0 bases to trimming and J lost 0 bases, with 11 bases between them. This CDR3 has 17 residues. The CDR3 spells CASSLAGGAANTGELFF. The CDR3, as DNA: TGTGCCAGCAGCTTAGCGGGGGGGGCCGCGAACACCGGGGAGCTGTTTTTT.

The table lists this clone with a count of one. The rearrangement uses TRBV29-1 and TRBJ1-2; D uncertain. Per germline, CDR1 SQVTM and CDR2 ANQGSEA. This CDR3 comprises 12 residues. The V end lost 4 bases, the J end lost 3 bases, and 9 bases lay between the germline ends. In nucleotides, the CDR3 is TGCAGCGTTGTTACAGAGCACTATGGCTACACCTTC. This encodes CSVVTEHYGYTF.

The chain uses TRBV7-9 and TRBJ1-5, with D possibly matching TRBD1 (5 bases). The V end lost 1 base, the J end lost 6 bases, and 16 bases lay between the germline ends. Germline CDR1 reads SEHNR; CDR2 reads FQNEAQ (reference sequence). The CDR3 spans 16 residues. CDR3 residues: CASSLGRGGDSQPQHF. The DNA of the CDR3 is TGTGCCAGCAGCTTAGGGAGGGGAGGGGATAGTCAGCCCCAGCATTTT.

This sequence joins TRBV9 and TRBJ2-5; a possible D gene is TRBD1 (8 bases). Germline assignment: CDR1 SGDLS and CDR2 YYNGEE. V lost 4 bases and J lost 4, with 14 bases in between. This CDR3 spans 14 amino acids. DNA of the CDR3: TGTGCCAGCAGCCTACAGGGGGGGGGAGAGACCCAGTACTTC. It is translated as CASSLQGGGETQYF. Full variable domain (rest looked up from reference TRBV9 and TRBJ2-5): DSGVTQTPKHLITATGQRVTLRCSPRSGDLSVYWYQQSLDQGLQFLIQYYNGEERAKGNILERFSAQQFPDLHSELNLSSLELGDSALYFCASSLQGGGETQYFGPGTRLLVL.

J is TRBJ1-5 and V is TRBV7-8; D is ambiguous. Germline V gene data show CDR1 as SGHVS and CDR2 as FQNEAQ. V lost 2 bases and J lost 2, with 13 bases in between. This CDR3 comprises 16 residues. As DNA, the CDR3 is TGTGCCAGCAGCTTATTATCGGGGTGGGGCAATCAGCCCCAGCATTTT. Translating gives CASSLLSGWGNQPQHF. Variable domain in full (rest from reference TRBV7-8 and TRBJ1-5): GAGVSQSPRYKVAKRGQDVALRCDPISGHVSLFWYQQALGQGPEFLTYFQNEAQLDKSGLPSDRFFAERPEGSVSTLKIQRTQQEDSAVYLCASSLLSGWGNQPQHFGDGTRLSIL.

This clone occurred once. V usage is TRBV6-5 and J usage is TRBJ1-1; D unclear. Germline-derived CDR1 and CDR2 are MNHEY and SVGAGI. Trimming stripped 0 bases from V and 4 bases from J, with 9 bases between. The CDR3 is 14 amino acids. DNA of the CDR3: TGTGCCAGCAGTTACTCCGAGGGCTTCACTGAAGCTTTCTTT. Amino acid sequence: CASSYSEGFTEAFF.

The chain combines TRBV25-1 with TRBJ2-5; 9 nucleotides match TRBD1. The CDR3 is 14 residues long. V dropped 3 bases and J dropped 5; count of bases not matched to a gene: 4. Germline CDR1 and CDR2: MGHDK and SYGVNS. The CDR3 sequence: CASSDLGTGETQYF. The CDR3 region has the DNA TGTGCCAGCAGTGACCTCGGGACAGGGGAGACCCAGTACTTC.

The chain links TRBV11-2 to TRBJ2-1, with TRBD2 matching over 10 bases. Germline trimming cut 5 bases from V and 12 bases from J; bases unmatched to any gene: 10. This CDR3 has 14 residues. The germline V gene encodes CDR1 SGHAT and CDR2 FQNNGV. The CDR3, as DNA: TGTGCCAGCAGCCGAAAAACCCCTAGCGGGGGGCAGTTCTTC. This sequence encodes CASSRKTPSGGQFF.

The rearrangement uses TRBV19 and TRBJ1-6; no clear D gene. Germline V gives CDR1 LNHDA, CDR2 SQIVND (reference sequence). There are 13 residues in the CDR3. With 6 bases removed from V and 6 bases from J, the gap between germline ends came to 9 bases. This CDR3 is CASSGIPNSPLHF. CDR3 nucleotides: TGTGCCAGTAGCGGGATTCCTAATTCACCCCTCCACTTT.

V and J are TRBV5-6 and TRBJ2-7, with a possible D match to TRBD1 (6 bases). The V gene's germline CDR1 is SGHDT and CDR2 YYEEEE. This CDR3 region has 12 residues. V lost 4 bases and J lost 3, with 8 bases in between. CDR3 coding DNA: TGTGCCAGCAGCATACAGGGCTACGAGCAGTACTTC. It specifies CASSIQGYEQYF.

The chain couples TRBV9 to TRBJ2-1; 10 bases match TRBD1. CDR1 and CDR2 (germline): SGDLS, YYNGEE. J gave up 7 bases and V 1 base, and 11 bases lay outside the gene matches. The CDR3 length is 17 residues. The CDR3 loop is CASSVSRLTGGANEQFF. The CDR3 DNA reads as TGTGCCAGCAGCGTATCCCGATTGACAGGGGGCGCGAATGAGCAGTTCTTC. The full variable domain, completed using reference TRBV9 and TRBJ2-1, is DSGVTQTPKHLITATGQRVTLRCSPRSGDLSVYWYQQSLDQGLQFLIQYYNGEERAKGNILERFSAQQFPDLHSELNLSSLELGDSALYFCASSVSRLTGGANEQFFGPGTRLTVL.

The chain uses TRBV19 and TRBJ2-2; the match to TRBD2 covers 10 bases. V was clipped by 6 bases and J by 5 bases; unmatched bases: 3. Germline V gives CDR1 LNHDA, CDR2 SQIVND (reference sequence). The CDR3 runs to 14 residues. The CDR3 reads CASRERGGTGELFF. Written as DNA, the CDR3 is TGTGCCAGTAGGGAGCGGGGGGGAACCGGGGAGCTGTTTTTT. The variable domain in full, with the rest retrieved from reference TRBV19 and TRBJ2-2, is DGGITQSPKYLFRKEGQNVTLSCEQNLNHDAMYWYRQDPGQGLRLIYYSQIVNDFQKGDIAEGYSVSREKKESFPLTVTSAQKNPTAFYLCASRERGGTGELFFGEGSRLTVL.

The DNA for the CDR3 is TGTGCCAGCAGCTTCACCGGGAAATCCTACGAGCAGTACTTC. Its protein product is CASSFTGKSYEQYF. V is TRBV11-2 and J is TRBJ2-7; weak D call: TRBD2 (5 bases). Trimming took off 3 bases at V and 1 base at J, with 10 bases between the two ends. CDR3 length equals 14 residues. CDR1 SGHAT and CDR2 FQNNGV come from the germline V gene.

The V call is TRBV11-2, the J call TRBJ2-3, with no clear D. CDR1 is SGHAT, CDR2 FQNNGV, per germline. The V end was cut by 5 bases, the J end by 4 bases, with 4 bases between. The CDR3 length is 11 residues. Here the CDR3 reads CASSASDTQYF. The CDR3 nucleotides read TGTGCCAGCAGCGCGTCAGATACGCAGTATTTT.

The chain carries TRBV4-2 and TRBJ1-2; no definite D call. The CDR3 consists of 14 residues. Germline assignment: CDR1 LGHNA and CDR2 YNFKEQ. V lost 2 bases and J 4 bases, leaving 11 bases between the germline ends. CDR3 in amino acids: CASSQSEGGYGYTF. The CDR3, as DNA: TGTGCCAGCAGCCAATCGGAGGGAGGCTATGGCTACACCTTC.

V gene TRBV19 combines with J gene TRBJ2-1; D uncertain. The CDR3 sequence is 14 residues long. V was clipped by 9 bases and J by 6 bases, with 18 bases between them. Germline V gene sequence: CDR1 LNHDA, CDR2 SQIVND (reference sequence). The CDR3 DNA follows: TGTGCCAGCTCAGACTTCTTCTTTGGCAATGAGCAGTTCTTC. This translates into CASSDFFFGNEQFF.

The chain employs TRBV5-6 and TRBJ2-7; 9 nucleotides agree with TRBD2. The CDR3 consists of 14 residues. Germline CDR1 is SGHDT and CDR2 is YYEEEE. V dropped 2 bases and J dropped 4; count of bases not matched to a gene: 4. Written as DNA, the CDR3 is TGTGCCAGCAGCTTTGGGACTAGCATGTACGAGCAGTACTTC. This gives the protein CASSFGTSMYEQYF.

The V gene is TRBV9, the J gene TRBJ1-1; TRBD1 aligns across 7 bases. V lost 4 bases and J lost 1; bases outside the gene matches: 10. CDR1 and CDR2 from the germline V gene are SGDLS and YYNGEE. The CDR3 totals 16 residues. The CDR3, as DNA: TGTGCCAGCAGCAAACCCCCCGGGACAGCGAACACTGAAGCTTTCTTT. Its translation is CASSKPPGTANTEAFF.

The chain links TRBV7-9 to TRBJ2-7; D might be TRBD1 (5 bases). Germline CDR1 and CDR2: SEHNR and FQNEAQ (reference sequence). This CDR3 contains 16 residues. The V and J ends lost 2 bases and 3 bases respectively, with 17 bases between them. Here the CDR3 reads CASSLRSAGYDYEQYF. The CDR3 region has the DNA TGTGCCAGCAGCTTAAGGTCGGCAGGGTATGACTACGAGCAGTACTTC.

The V gene is TRBV27, the J gene TRBJ2-7, with D tentatively TRBD1 (6 bases). V was trimmed by 5 bases and J by 1 base, leaving 15 bases between them. From germline, CDR1 is MNHEY and CDR2 SMNVEV (reference sequence). This CDR3 contains 15 residues. The CDR3 protein is CASSIGGHQSYEQYF. The CDR3 DNA reads as TGTGCCAGCAGTATAGGGGGACACCAATCCTACGAGCAGTACTTC.

The chain recombines TRBV27 with TRBJ1-6; maybe TRBD1 (6 bases). Germline-derived CDR1 and CDR2 are MNHEY and SMNVEV (reference sequence). The ends were cut back, 6 bases at V and 10 bases at J, with 13 bases in the middle. The CDR3 is 13 residues long. The CDR3 sequence: CASSSTGNSPLHF. The DNA of the CDR3 is TGTGCCAGCAGCTCAACAGGGAACTCACCCCTCCACTTT.

The chain recombines TRBV5-6 with TRBJ1-2; maybe TRBD1 (5 bases). The CDR3 contains 14 residues. V was pared by 3 bases and J by 4 bases, with 13 bases between. Per the germline V gene, CDR1 is SGHDT and CDR2 is YYEEEE. The CDR3 sequence is CASSYSGMAYGYTF. CDR3 DNA sequence: TGTGCCAGCAGCTATTCAGGGATGGCCTATGGCTACACCTTC.

The chain couples TRBV5-1 to TRBJ2-3; 10 bases fit TRBD2. With V trimmed by 3 bases and J by 4 bases, 5 bases remained unmatched. The CDR3 contains 15 residues. Germline assignment: CDR1 SGHRS and CDR2 YFSETQ. The DNA of the CDR3 is TGCGCCAGCAGCTCTACTAGCGGGGATGCAGATACGCAGTATTTT. Its protein is CASSSTSGDADTQYF. Variable domain in full (rest from reference TRBV5-1 and TRBJ2-3): KAGVTQTPRYLIKTRGQQVTLSCSPISGHRSVSWYQQTPGQGLQFLFEYFSETQRNKGNFPGRFSGRQFSNSRSEMNVSTLELGDSALYLCASSSTSGDADTQYFGPGTRLTVL.

This clone appeared a single time. The rearrangement links TRBV7-2 to TRBJ2-7, with 10 bases fitting TRBD1. The CDR3 totals 16 residues. Trimming cost V 1 base and J 3 bases; bases outside gene matches: 6. Germline CDR1 reads SGHTA; CDR2 reads FQGNSA. CDR3 nucleotides: TGTGCCAGCAGCTTAGTAGGACAGGGGGAAGACTACGAGCAGTACTTC. This gives the protein CASSLVGQGEDYEQYF.

This clone appeared a single time. This chain joins TRBV9 and TRBJ2-7; D is ambiguous. V lost 3 bases and J 6 bases, leaving 7 bases between the germline ends. CDR1 is SGDLS and CDR2 is YYNGEE in the germline V gene. The CDR3 length is 11 residues. The CDR3 region is CASSAGTEQYF. CDR3 nucleotides: TGTGCCAGCAGCGCCGGTACCGAGCAGTACTTC.

The V and J genes are TRBV5-5 and TRBJ1-1; possible D gene TRBD1, 6 bases. There are 15 residues in the CDR3. The germline V gene has CDR1 SGHKS and CDR2 YYEKEE (reference sequence). Between the trimmed V and J ends, which lost 3 bases and 4 bases, there was a span of 16 bases. The CDR3 nucleotides are TGTGCCAGCAGCTCCCACTTGTCAGGGGTCACTGAAGCTTTCTTT. It specifies CASSSHLSGVTEAFF.